A single sample gave rise to the 30 T cell receptor beta chains below, sequenced in a study of type 1 regulatory T cells. TCRdb reprocessed the reads via MiXCR and lists one record per CDR3 protein. The sample shows about 74,000 distinct CDR3 sequences, 50% to 70% of them seen only once. The antigens of these receptors remain unknown. The specimen was cultured T cells, either the whole culture or a sorted T cell fraction (not recorded which). Subset defined: Tr1-enriched cell product generated in vitro against host alloantigens. These receptors were obtained from a human donor in good health.

The genes are TRBV5-6 and TRBJ2-2, with 13 positions matching TRBD2. V lost 0 bases, J lost 5 bases, and 4 bases stayed unmatched. Germline CDR1 SGHDT, CDR2 YYEEEE. There are 17 residues in the CDR3. The CDR3 nucleotides are TGTGCCAGCAGCTTGGACGGACTAGCGGGAGTGACCGGGGAGCTGTTTTTT. Residues: CASSLDGLAGVTGELFF.

The V and J genes are TRBV12-3 or TRBV12-4 and TRBJ1-6, with D possibly matching TRBD1 (5 bases). This CDR3 comprises 14 residues. V lost 3 bases, J lost 7 bases, and 10 bases lay in between. DNA for the CDR3: TGTGCCAGCAGTTTCCCAGGGCGCAATTCACCCCTCCACTTT. Amino acid sequence: CASSFPGRNSPLHF.

The gene calls are TRBV28 and TRBJ1-1; the match to TRBD1 covers 7 bases. With V trimmed by 3 bases and J by 1 base, 2 bases remained unmatched. The CDR3 has 14 residues. Germline-derived CDR1 and CDR2 are MDHEN and SYDVKM. Written as DNA, the CDR3 is TGTGCCAGCAGTTTCGGGACAGCGAACACTGAAGCTTTCTTT. Its protein product is CASSFGTANTEAFF.

CDR3 protein: CASSPGRGTNEKLFF. The CDR3 coding sequence is TGTGCCAGCAGTCCAGGGCGAGGAACTAATGAAAAACTGTTTTTT. The V and J genes are TRBV12-3 or TRBV12-4 and TRBJ1-4; D is possibly TRBD1 (5 bases). CDR3 size: 15 residues. Trimming took 5 bases from V and 1 from J, leaving 11 bases between them.

This clonotype came up many times. The genes are TRBV6-1 and TRBJ1-5; D might be TRBD1 (5 bases). Trimming stripped 6 bases from V and 2 bases from J, with 14 bases between. Germline-derived CDR1 and CDR2 are MNHNS and SASEGT. The CDR3 is 15 amino acids. CDR3 nucleotide sequence: TGTGCCAGCAGAGAGAGGGGTGGTGGCAATCAGCCCCAGCATTTT. Protein sequence: CASRERGGGNQPQHF.

This clonotype was counted only a few times. This rearrangement joins TRBV7-2 to TRBJ2-5; D is unresolved. V was trimmed by 5 bases and J by 1 base, leaving 11 bases between them. The CDR3 runs 14 residues. In germline, CDR1 is SGHTA, CDR2 FQGNSA. This CDR3 reads CASSPRRTQETQYF. The CDR3 DNA reads as TGTGCCAGCAGCCCTCGTCGGACCCAAGAGACCCAGTACTTC.

The chain combines TRBV2 with TRBJ2-1; 12 nucleotides match TRBD2. From germline, CDR1 is SNHLY and CDR2 FYNNEI. There are 13 residues in the CDR3. The ends lost 6 bases at V and 7 bases at J; junction bases unmatched: 1. CDR3 loop: CASRTSGRNEQFF. The CDR3 DNA is TGTGCCAGCAGAACTAGCGGGAGGAATGAGCAGTTCTTC.

This clonotype has only a few counts. The CDR3 protein is CSADEENEQFF. The CDR3 bases are TGCAGTGCTGACGAGGAGAATGAGCAGTTCTTC. The J gene is TRBJ2-1, the V gene TRBV20-1; D is undetermined. The V and J ends lost 5 bases and 7 bases respectively, with 9 bases between them. CDR1 and CDR2 (germline): DFQATT, SNEGSKA (reference sequence). CDR3 length: 11 residues.

The rearrangement joins TRBV12-3 or TRBV12-4 to TRBJ1-3; possibly TRBD1 for D (5 bases). Trimming took 5 bases from V and 4 from J, leaving 15 bases between them. This CDR3 region has 15 residues. The CDR3 DNA reads TGTGCCAGCAGTGCGACAGACCTGAGGGGAAACACCATATATTTT. Translation: CASSATDLRGNTIYF.

This clonotype was counted between two and nine times. The rearrangement joins TRBV24-1 to TRBJ2-3, with 8 positions matching TRBD1. The V gene's germline CDR1 is KGHDR and CDR2 SFDVKD. V gave up 4 bases and J gave up 12 bases; unmatched junction bases: 8. This CDR3 is 13 amino acids long. Here the CDR3 DNA reads TGTGCCACCAGTGACTCCGGGACAGGATCACAGTATTTT. This sequence encodes CATSDSGTGSQYF.

The genes are TRBV19 and TRBJ1-1; D is undetermined. Trimming removed 3 bases at V and 3 bases at J, with 8 bases between. The CDR3 is made up of 13 amino acids. Germline V gives CDR1 LNHDA, CDR2 SQIVND (reference sequence). CDR3 sequence (DNA): TGTGCCAGTAGTATGGGTCAGTACACTGAAGCTTTCTTT. Its translation is CASSMGQYTEAFF.

This clonotype appeared a few times. The rearrangement joins TRBV27 to TRBJ2-7, with D possibly being TRBD2 (5 bases). This CDR3 has 14 amino acids. The ends were cut back, 9 bases at V and 1 base at J, with 16 bases in the middle. Germline CDR1 MNHEY, CDR2 SMNVEV (reference sequence). The CDR3 loop reads CASRAVSGSYEQYF. CDR3 DNA sequence: TGTGCCAGTCGCGCGGTATCGGGGTCCTACGAGCAGTACTTC.

The chain is built from TRBV2 and TRBJ1-5; D gene uncertain. This CDR3 contains 14 residues. Germline values: CDR1 SNHLY, CDR2 FYNNEI. V was shortened by 1 base and J by 7 bases, with 11 bases between the two germline ends. DNA for the CDR3: TGTGCCAGCAGTGAAGGCCTCCCGGGGCAGCCCCAGCATTTT. This encodes CASSEGLPGQPQHF.

This clonotype was seen only a few times. The chain recombines TRBV5-1 with TRBJ2-3; 8 bases align to TRBD2. The CDR3 sequence is 16 residues long. Trimming took 1 base from V and 2 from J; bases not matched to a gene: 6. Per germline, CDR1 SGHRS and CDR2 YFSETQ. The CDR3 sequence is CASSLNERGLTDTQYF. CDR3 nucleotides: TGCGCCAGCAGCTTGAACGAGCGGGGGCTCACAGATACGCAGTATTTT.

This chain connects TRBV20-1 to TRBJ2-4; TRBD2 is a possible D gene (5 bases). This CDR3 has 15 amino acids. Germline V CDR1 and CDR2: DFQATT, SNEGSKA (reference sequence). V lost 3 bases to trimming and J lost 0 bases, with 12 bases between them. The DNA for the CDR3 is TGCAGTGCTAGGTCGGGGAGCGTAGCCAAAAACATTCAGTACTTC. This codes for CSARSGSVAKNIQYF.

This clonotype was detected only a few times. J is TRBJ2-3 and V is TRBV7-3, with unresolved D. This CDR3 comprises 16 residues. V lost 0 bases and J 3 bases, leaving 13 bases between the germline ends. Germline V lookup: CDR1 SGHTA, CDR2 FQGTGA. CDR3 DNA: TGTGCCAGCAGCTTAACTGTAGGGCGGTCAACAGATACGCAGTATTTT. This gives the protein CASSLTVGRSTDTQYF.

The table lists this clonotype with a few counts. DNA for the CDR3: TGCAGTGCTCGGACAGGGGATCAGCCCCAGCATTTT. It specifies CSARTGDQPQHF. The chain recombines TRBV20-1 with TRBJ1-5; 9 bases map to TRBD1. V shed 5 bases and J 5 bases; nucleotides not matched to a gene: 1. Germline V lookup: CDR1 DFQATT, CDR2 SNEGSKA (reference sequence). CDR3 length equals 12 residues.

The V gene is TRBV27, the J gene TRBJ1-5; D remains ambiguous. The CDR3 is 12 residues long. Germline-derived CDR1 and CDR2 are MNHEY and SMNVEV (reference sequence). The V end was cut by 1 base, the J end by 9 bases, with 7 bases between. The CDR3 DNA follows: TGTGCCAGCAGTTTATGGGGAGGGCCCCAGCATTTT. This encodes CASSLWGGPQHF.

This clonotype was counted only a few times. V gene TRBV10-3 combines with J gene TRBJ2-5; 12 bases line up with TRBD2. The length of the CDR3 is 14 residues. Germline-derived CDR1 and CDR2 are ENHRY and SYGVKD. V trimming: 4 bases; J trimming: 4 bases; junction bases outside the gene matches: 1. The CDR3 protein is CAISGGLAGETQYF. Here the CDR3 DNA reads TGTGCCATCAGTGGGGGACTAGCGGGAGAGACCCAGTACTTC.

This chain connects TRBV6-5 to TRBJ2-5; D possibly matches TRBD1 or TRBD2 (5 bases each). The germline CDR1 and CDR2 sequences are MNHEY and SVGAGI. Trimming pared 8 bases from V and 5 bases from J, leaving 15 bases between. This CDR3 region has 13 residues. The CDR3 sequence: CASGTRTAETQYF. The CDR3, as DNA: TGTGCCAGCGGGACCCGGACGGCGGAGACCCAGTACTTC.

The table lists this clonotype with a few counts. The CDR3 DNA reads as TGTGCCAGCAGCCAAGGGCCAGGGGGCGAAAACACCATATATTTT. This encodes CASSQGPGGENTIYF. The J gene is TRBJ1-3, the V gene TRBV3-1; 8 bases line up with TRBD1. The CDR3 length is 15 residues. Germline CDR1 LGHDT, CDR2 YNNKEL (reference sequence). V was clipped by 1 base and J by 6 bases; unmatched bases: 5.

This rearrangement joins TRBV14 to TRBJ1-2; D is uncertain. V was pared by 1 base and J by 0 bases, with 9 bases between. CDR1 is SGHDN, CDR2 FVKESK, per germline. The CDR3 extends over 15 amino acids. Written as DNA, the CDR3 is TGTGCCAGCAGCCAAGGGACCTCAGCTAACTATGGCTACACCTTC. This codes for CASSQGTSANYGYTF.

V usage is TRBV7-2 and J usage is TRBJ1-1; 9 nucleotides align to TRBD1. The germline CDR1 and CDR2 sequences are SGHTA and FQGNSA. The CDR3 runs 18 residues. J gave up 3 bases and V 0 bases, and 11 bases lay outside the gene matches. CDR3 sequence reads: CASSLAPTGGWWDTEAFF. In DNA form, the CDR3 reads TGTGCCAGCAGCTTAGCCCCTACAGGGGGCTGGTGGGACACTGAAGCTTTCTTT.

The chain uses TRBV18 and TRBJ2-1; TRBD1 agrees at 9 bases. V was clipped by 3 bases and J by 10 bases; unmatched bases: 7. CDR1 KGHSH and CDR2 LQKENI come from the germline V gene. The CDR3 runs 14 residues. The chain's CDR3 is CASSPGDRVKEQFF. CDR3 nucleotides: TGTGCCAGCTCACCCGGGGACAGGGTAAAGGAGCAGTTCTTC. The full variable domain, rest sourced from reference TRBV18 and TRBJ2-1, is NAGVMQNPRHLVRRRGQEARLRCSPMKGHSHVYWYRQLPEEGLKFMVYLQKENIIDESGMPKERFSAEFPKEGPSILRIQQVVRGDSAAYFCASSPGDRVKEQFFGPGTRLTVL.

This clonotype was counted only a few times. V is TRBV7-2 and J is TRBJ2-3, with unresolved D. The CDR3 consists of 16 residues. Deletions cut 5 bases from V and 0 bases from J, with 15 bases between. Germline CDR1 SGHTA, CDR2 FQGNSA. CDR3 nucleotide sequence: TGTGCCAGCAGCACGGAAGGGCGAAAGAGCACAGATACGCAGTATTTT. Translated: CASSTEGRKSTDTQYF.

This clonotype was detected only a few times. The V and J genes are TRBV5-1 and TRBJ2-1, with 8 bases fitting TRBD1. The CDR3 spans 14 residues. The V gene end was trimmed by 4 bases and the J gene end by 5 bases; junction bases not matched to a gene: 5. Germline loops: CDR1 SGHRS, CDR2 YFSETQ. The CDR3 spells CASSPGQGDNEQFF. The CDR3 DNA is TGCGCCAGCAGCCCCGGACAGGGCGACAATGAGCAGTTCTTC. Full variable domain (remainder filled in from reference TRBV5-1 and TRBJ2-1): KAGVTQTPRYLIKTRGQQVTLSCSPISGHRSVSWYQQTPGQGLQFLFEYFSETQRNKGNFPGRFSGRQFSNSRSEMNVSTLELGDSALYLCASSPGQGDNEQFFGPGTRLTVL.

This clonotype was detected once. This rearrangement joins TRBV4-1 to TRBJ1-5; D remains unclear. Per the germline V gene, CDR1 is MGHRA and CDR2 is YSYEKL. The CDR3 covers 14 residues. V shed 0 bases and J shed 7 bases, with 10 bases lying between them. The chain's CDR3 is CASSQDRSRQPQHF. As DNA, the CDR3 is TGCGCCAGCAGCCAAGATCGGTCCAGGCAGCCCCAGCATTTT.

This sequence joins TRBV7-2 and TRBJ1-2, with a weak D call TRBD1 (5 bases). V gave up 4 bases and J gave up 3 bases, with 12 bases separating them. The germline CDR1 and CDR2 sequences are SGHTA and FQGNSA. CDR3 length equals 14 residues. This CDR3 is CASSSDIRYYGYTF. DNA of the CDR3: TGTGCCAGCAGCTCGGACATACGATACTATGGCTACACCTTC. The complete variable domain, with remaining parts taken from reference TRBV7-2 and TRBJ1-2, reads GAGVSQSPSNKVTEKGKDVELRCDPISGHTALYWYRQSLGQGLEFLIYFQGNSAPDKSGLPSDRFSAERTGGSVSTLTIQRTQQEDSAVYLCASSSDIRYYGYTFGSGTRLTVV.

This chain uses TRBV20-1 with TRBJ2-5; D gene unclear. The V gene lost 5 bases and the J gene lost 3 bases, with 7 bases spanning the gap. Looked up from germline, CDR1 is DFQATT and CDR2 is SNEGSKA (reference sequence). The CDR3 is 11 residues long. The CDR3, as DNA: TGCAGTGCTCCAATCAAAGAGACCCAGTACTTC. It is translated as CSAPIKETQYF.

The chain has TRBV4-2 and TRBJ2-7; D remains ambiguous. The length of the CDR3 is 15 residues. V lost 3 bases and J 4 bases, leaving 16 bases between the germline ends. CDR1 and CDR2 from the germline V gene are LGHNA and YNFKEQ. CDR3 in DNA: TGTGCCAGCAGCCACATTGTATACAGAGAGTACGAGCAGTACTTC. The encoded protein is CASSHIVYREYEQYF.